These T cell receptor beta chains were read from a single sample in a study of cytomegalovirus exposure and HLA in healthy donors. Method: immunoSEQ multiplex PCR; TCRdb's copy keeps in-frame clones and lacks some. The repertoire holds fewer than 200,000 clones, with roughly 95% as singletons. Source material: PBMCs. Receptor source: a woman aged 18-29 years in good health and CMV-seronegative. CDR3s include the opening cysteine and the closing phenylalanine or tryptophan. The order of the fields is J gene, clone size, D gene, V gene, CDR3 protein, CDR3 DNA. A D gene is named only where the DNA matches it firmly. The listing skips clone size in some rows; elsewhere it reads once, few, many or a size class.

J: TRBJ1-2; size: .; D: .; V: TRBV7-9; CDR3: CASFFLQVSNYGYTF; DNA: TGTGCCAGCTTTTTTTTACAGGTGTCCAACTATGGCTACACCTTC
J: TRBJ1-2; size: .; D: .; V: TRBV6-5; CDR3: CASSYSGQGTNYGYTF; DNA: TGTGCCAGCAGTTACTCAGGCCAGGGCACTAACTATGGCTACACCTTC
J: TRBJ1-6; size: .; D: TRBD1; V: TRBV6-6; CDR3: CASSSDRDRNSPLHF; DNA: TGTGCCAGCAGTTCGGACAGGGATCGTAATTCACCCCTCCACTTT
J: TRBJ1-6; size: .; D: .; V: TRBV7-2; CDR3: CASSFWGVGSPLHF; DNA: TGTGCCAGCAGCTTTTGGGGAGTAGGATCACCCCTCCACTTT
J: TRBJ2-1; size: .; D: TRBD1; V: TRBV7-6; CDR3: CASSLAGQGKGEQFF; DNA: TGTGCCAGCAGCTTGGCGGGACAGGGAAAGGGGGAGCAGTTCTTC
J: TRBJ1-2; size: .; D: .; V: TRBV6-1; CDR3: CASSDLGQGGYGYTF; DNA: TGTGCCAGCAGTGATTTAGGTCAGGGCGGCTATGGCTACACCTTC
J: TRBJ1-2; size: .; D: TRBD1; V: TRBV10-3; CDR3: CAISDMSRGGAGRATGDYTF; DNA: TGTGCCATCAGTGATATGAGTAGAGGGGGCGCGGGGCGAGCGACTGGTGACTACACCTTC
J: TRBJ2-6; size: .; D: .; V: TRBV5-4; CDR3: CASSPTHSAGANVLTF; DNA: TGTGCCAGCAGCCCGACCCACAGTGCTGGGGCCAACGTCCTGACTTTC
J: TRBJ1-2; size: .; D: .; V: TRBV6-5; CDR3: CASSPGQNYGYTF; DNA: TGTGCCAGCAGCCCAGGACAGAACTATGGCTACACCTTC
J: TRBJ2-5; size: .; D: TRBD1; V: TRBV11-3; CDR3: CASSSGGQGVQETQYF; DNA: TGTGCCAGCAGCTCAGGGGGCCAGGGGGTACAAGAGACCCAGTACTTC
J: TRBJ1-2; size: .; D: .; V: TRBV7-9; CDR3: CASSLAGGYGYTF; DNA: TGTGCCAGCAGCTTAGCAGGGGGCTATGGCTACACCTTC
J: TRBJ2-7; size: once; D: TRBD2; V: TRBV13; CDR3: CASSPGLAGGQIEQYF; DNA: TGTGCCAGCAGCCCTGGACTAGCGGGGGGGCAGATCGAGCAGTACTTC
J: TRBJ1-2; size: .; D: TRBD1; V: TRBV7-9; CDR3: CASSLGTGGRNGYTF; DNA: TGTGCCAGCAGCTTAGGGACAGGGGGCAGAAACGGCTACACCTTC
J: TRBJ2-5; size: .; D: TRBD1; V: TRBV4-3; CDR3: CASSQQTGTGWETQYF; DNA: TGCGCCAGCAGCCAACAAACCGGGACAGGTTGGGAGACCCAGTACTTC
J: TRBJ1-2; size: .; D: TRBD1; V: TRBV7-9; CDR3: CASSHRGNGYTF; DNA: TGTGCCAGCAGCCACAGGGGGAATGGCTACACCTTC
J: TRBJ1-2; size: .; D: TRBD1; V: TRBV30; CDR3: CAWSVATGSGYGYTF; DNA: TGTGCCTGGAGTGTAGCGACAGGGTCGGGTTATGGCTACACCTTC
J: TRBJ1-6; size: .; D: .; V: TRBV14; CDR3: CASSQVQGPNSPLHF; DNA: TGTGCCAGCAGCCAAGTACAGGGTCCCAATTCACCCCTCCACTTT
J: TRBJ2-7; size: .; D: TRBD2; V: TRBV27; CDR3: CASSYAGGSYEQYF; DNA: TGTGCCAGCAGTTATGCGGGGGGGTCCTACGAGCAGTACTTC
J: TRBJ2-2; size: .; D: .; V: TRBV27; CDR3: CASSLSGPGELFF; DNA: TGTGCCAGCAGTTTATCTGGCCCCGGGGAGCTGTTTTTT
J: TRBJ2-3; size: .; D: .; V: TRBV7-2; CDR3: CASSLGQGRDTDTQYF; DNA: TGTGCCAGCAGCTTAGGCCAGGGAAGGGACACAGATACGCAGTATTTT
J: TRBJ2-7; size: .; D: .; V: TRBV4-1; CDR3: CASSHRGGYEQYF; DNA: TGCGCCAGCAGCCACCGAGGGGGCTACGAGCAGTACTTC
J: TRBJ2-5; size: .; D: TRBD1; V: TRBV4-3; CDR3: CASSQDIPISGGQGETQYF; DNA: TGCGCCAGCAGCCAAGACATCCCCATCTCAGGGGGCCAGGGGGAGACCCAGTACTTC
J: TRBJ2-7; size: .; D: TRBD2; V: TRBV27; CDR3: CASSLSGGPRYEQYF; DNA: TGTGCCAGCAGCCTATCGGGGGGGCCGCGGTACGAGCAGTACTTC